The clone carrying this TCR beta chain was counted once. Sequenced by immunoSEQ multiplex PCR; TCRdb stores in-frame clones only, minus some. Among over 75,000 clones listed, about nine tenths were seen once. This CDR3 spans 15 amino acids. CDR1 and CDR2 (germline): LGHNA, YSLEER. The germline V and J ends were trimmed by 2 bases and 1 base, with 10 bases remaining between them. This sample was included in a study of control samples from healthy donors and cancer patients. Input material: blood. This clonotype was obtained from a man under 40 in good health. This chain uses TRBV4-3 with TRBJ2-3; weak D call: TRBD2 (5 bases). The CDR3 sequence: CASSQIRTRTDTQYF. The CDR3 DNA reads as TGCGCCAGCAGCCAAATTAGGACTCGCACAGATACGCAGTATTTT.